This T cell receptor beta chain was retrieved from a study of low-dose radiotherapy and immunotherapy resistance in tumors. CDR3 length: 13 residues. CDR1 is SQVTM and CDR2 is ANQGSEA in the germline V gene. Between the trimmed V and J ends, which lost 6 bases and 2 bases, there was a span of 14 bases. cDNA synthesis used a TRAV/TRBV-specific primer set for both chains. Both a constant-region primer and a V-primer adapter served to amplify TCRs across approximately 19 PCR cycles. TCRdb called the reads again in MiXCR, with one record for every CDR3 protein. Of 75,000 to 95,000 distinct CDR3 sequences listed, approximately 20% are singletons. Time point: before trial treatment.

The chain couples TRBV29-1 to TRBJ2-7, with a weak D call TRBD1 (7 bases). This TCR came from a male donor with prostate cancer. The source material was PBMCs, sampled before treatment. In DNA, the CDR3 is TGCAGCGTAAGAGGGGGCGGGACCTACGAGCAGTACTTC. This codes for CSVRGGGTYEQYF.